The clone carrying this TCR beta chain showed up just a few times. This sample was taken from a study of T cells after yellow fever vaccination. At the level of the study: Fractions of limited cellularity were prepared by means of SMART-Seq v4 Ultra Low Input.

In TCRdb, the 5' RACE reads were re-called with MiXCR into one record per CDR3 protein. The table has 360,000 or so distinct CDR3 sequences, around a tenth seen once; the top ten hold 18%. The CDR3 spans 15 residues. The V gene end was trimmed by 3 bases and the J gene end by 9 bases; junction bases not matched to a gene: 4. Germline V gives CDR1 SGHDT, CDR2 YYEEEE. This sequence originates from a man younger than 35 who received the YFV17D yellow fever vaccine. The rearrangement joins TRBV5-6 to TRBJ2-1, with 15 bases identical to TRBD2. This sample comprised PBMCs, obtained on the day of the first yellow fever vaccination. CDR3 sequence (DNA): TGTGCCAGCAGCTGGACTAGCGGGGGGGGAACTGAGCAGTTCTTC. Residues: CASSWTSGGGTEQFF.